The clone carrying this T cell receptor (beta chain) was found a few times. TCRdb fed the RT-PCR reads into MiXCR, producing one record per CDR3 protein. This sample carries 390,000 or so distinct CDR3 sequences, under 20% of them seen once, and the ten largest clones take around 7.9%. These data originate in a study of patients and donors after allogeneic stem cell transplantation. The specimen sequenced was blood, either unsorted or a sorted T cell fraction (not recorded which). The TCR originated in a human donor who was either an allogeneic HSCT recipient or a stem cell or donor lymphocyte infusion donor (not recorded which). It is not recorded whose cells these are; they may come from a transplant donor.

The CDR3 nucleotides are TGTGCCAGCAGCTTAGATGGAAGACTTAACTATGGCTACACCTTC. Translation: CASSLDGRLNYGYTF. V and J are TRBV11-2 and TRBJ1-2; unclear D gene. The CDR3 has 15 residues. V lost 0 bases to trimming and J lost 1 base, with 9 bases between them. Germline loops: CDR1 SGHAT, CDR2 FQNNGV.